These T cell receptor beta chains were read from a single sample in a study of blood T cell repertoires in COVID-19. TCRdb keeps only in-frame clones here, not all; method: immunoSEQ multiplex PCR. The sample yields under 120,000 clones, 70% to 90% seen once. Sequencing input: peripheral blood. These receptors all come from a human donor in a cohort sampled during active COVID-19. The CDR3 runs from the conserved cysteine through the conserved F or W. The order of the fields is clone size, J gene, V gene, D gene, CDR3 DNA, CDR3 protein. A D gene is named only where the DNA matches it firmly. Size tells how often a clone was seen (once, few, many) or the class of an expanded clone, and some rows leave it out.

clone_size: -; j_call: TRBJ2-1; v_call: TRBV27; d_call: -; cdr3_nt: TGTGCCAGCGGGTGGGCCGAGCTCAATGAGCAGTTCTTC; cdr3_aa: CASGWAELNEQFF
clone_size: -; j_call: TRBJ1-5; v_call: TRBV4-1; d_call: -; cdr3_nt: TGCGCCAGCAGCCTCGGTGTGAGCAATCAGCCCCAGCATTTT; cdr3_aa: CASSLGVSNQPQHF
clone_size: -; j_call: TRBJ2-3; v_call: TRBV5-1; d_call: TRBD1; cdr3_nt: TGCGCCAGCAGCCAGACAGGGGCCCCTTCTAGCACAGATACGCAGTATTTT; cdr3_aa: CASSQTGAPSSTDTQYF
clone_size: -; j_call: TRBJ1-1; v_call: TRBV28; d_call: TRBD1; cdr3_nt: TGTGCCAGCAGTTCCTCGGACAGGGGGCCTTTCTTT; cdr3_aa: CASSSSDRGPFF
clone_size: -; j_call: TRBJ1-2; v_call: TRBV27; d_call: TRBD1; cdr3_nt: TGTGCCAGCAGTATACGACAGGGCTCTTGGGGCTACACCTTC; cdr3_aa: CASSIRQGSWGYTF
clone_size: -; j_call: TRBJ1-1; v_call: TRBV6-5; d_call: -; cdr3_nt: TGTGCCAGCCGGCCGGGACTTCTGAACACTGAAGCTTTCTTT; cdr3_aa: CASRPGLLNTEAFF
clone_size: -; j_call: TRBJ1-1; v_call: TRBV10-3; d_call: -; cdr3_nt: TGTGCCATCAGTGAGTCTGACACCCCGAACACTGAAGCTTTCTTT; cdr3_aa: CAISESDTPNTEAFF
clone_size: -; j_call: TRBJ2-7; v_call: TRBV5-1; d_call: -; cdr3_nt: TGCGCCAGCAGCTTGGTAGCGGACAGGAACTACGAGCAGTACTTC; cdr3_aa: CASSLVADRNYEQYF
clone_size: once; j_call: TRBJ2-1; v_call: TRBV7-9; d_call: -; cdr3_nt: TGTGCCAGCAGCTCTACCGGGGAGCAGTTCTTC; cdr3_aa: CASSSTGEQFF
clone_size: -; j_call: TRBJ2-7; v_call: TRBV12-1; d_call: -; cdr3_nt: TGTGCCAGAGGACTAGCGGGAGGAAATTACGAGCAGTACTTC; cdr3_aa: CARGLAGGNYEQYF
clone_size: -; j_call: TRBJ1-1; v_call: TRBV18; d_call: TRBD1; cdr3_nt: TGTGCCAGCTCACCGCGGCCAGGGGGGAACACTGAAGCTTTCTTT; cdr3_aa: CASSPRPGGNTEAFF
clone_size: -; j_call: TRBJ2-5; v_call: TRBV6-9; d_call: TRBD2; cdr3_nt: TGTGCCAGCAGACCGACTAGCGGGGGGATCGGGGGCCAAGAGACCCAGTACTTC; cdr3_aa: CASRPTSGGIGGQETQYF
clone_size: few; j_call: TRBJ1-1; v_call: TRBV7-9; d_call: -; cdr3_nt: TGTGCCAGCAGCTTAGGGCGAAGCACGGGTGAAGCTTTCTTT; cdr3_aa: CASSLGRSTGEAFF
clone_size: -; j_call: TRBJ1-2; v_call: TRBV5-1; d_call: TRBD1; cdr3_nt: TGCGCCAGCAGCTTGACAGGGGCTACCTCTAACTATGGCTACACCTTC; cdr3_aa: CASSLTGATSNYGYTF
clone_size: -; j_call: TRBJ1-1; v_call: TRBV7-2; d_call: -; cdr3_nt: TGTGCCAGCAGCTTAGGGGCAGCCAACACTGAAGCTTTCTTT; cdr3_aa: CASSLGAANTEAFF
clone_size: -; j_call: TRBJ1-4; v_call: TRBV19; d_call: -; cdr3_nt: TGTGCCAGTAGTATAGACTCGACGAGGGAAAAACTGTTTTTT; cdr3_aa: CASSIDSTREKLFF
clone_size: -; j_call: TRBJ2-1; v_call: TRBV4-3; d_call: TRBD2; cdr3_nt: TGCGCCAGCAGCAAGGGCGGGGGGATCTACAATGAGCAGTTCTTC; cdr3_aa: CASSKGGGIYNEQFF
clone_size: -; j_call: TRBJ2-2; v_call: TRBV19; d_call: TRBD1; cdr3_nt: TGTGCCAGTAGTCTCTGGGGACAGGAGAACACCGGGGAGCTGTTTTTT; cdr3_aa: CASSLWGQENTGELFF
clone_size: -; j_call: TRBJ1-3; v_call: TRBV6-5; d_call: -; cdr3_nt: TGTGCCAGCAGTTCCGGGACAATTTCTGGAAACACCATATATTTT; cdr3_aa: CASSSGTISGNTIYF
clone_size: -; j_call: TRBJ2-2; v_call: TRBV9; d_call: -; cdr3_nt: TGTGCCAGCAGCGGGGGGCTTGATACCGGGGAGCTGTTTTTT; cdr3_aa: CASSGGLDTGELFF
clone_size: -; j_call: TRBJ2-2; v_call: TRBV27; d_call: -; cdr3_nt: TGTGCCAGCGGACAGTTACGTGCCGGGGAGCTGTTTTTT; cdr3_aa: CASGQLRAGELFF
clone_size: -; j_call: TRBJ2-1; v_call: TRBV28; d_call: TRBD1; cdr3_nt: TGTGCCAGCTCAAAGGGACAGTCCTTCTACAATGAGCAGTTCTTC; cdr3_aa: CASSKGQSFYNEQFF
clone_size: -; j_call: TRBJ2-5; v_call: TRBV9; d_call: TRBD2; cdr3_nt: TGTGCCAGCAGCGTCCCTAGGAGCGGGAGTGTCGAGACCCAGTACTTC; cdr3_aa: CASSVPRSGSVETQYF
clone_size: -; j_call: TRBJ1-6; v_call: TRBV27; d_call: TRBD1; cdr3_nt: TGTGCCAGCAGTTCTGCAGGGGGCGATTCCTATAATTCACCCCTCCACTTT; cdr3_aa: CASSSAGGDSYNSPLHF
clone_size: few; j_call: TRBJ1-5; v_call: TRBV27; d_call: -; cdr3_nt: TGTGCCAGCAGGAATGTCCAGGGCAATCAGCCCCAGCATTTT; cdr3_aa: CASRNVQGNQPQHF
clone_size: -; j_call: TRBJ1-2; v_call: TRBV18; d_call: -; cdr3_nt: TGTGCCAGCTCACCACCCTCAGGGGCGGGCTATGGCTACACCTTC; cdr3_aa: CASSPPSGAGYGYTF
clone_size: -; j_call: TRBJ2-3; v_call: TRBV24-1; d_call: -; cdr3_nt: TGTGCCACCAGTGATTTTGTCGGCACAGATACGCAGTATTTT; cdr3_aa: CATSDFVGTDTQYF
clone_size: -; j_call: TRBJ2-1; v_call: TRBV9; d_call: -; cdr3_nt: TGTGCCAGCAGCGCCGCAGGGGTACATGAGCAGTTCTTC; cdr3_aa: CASSAAGVHEQFF
clone_size: -; j_call: TRBJ1-1; v_call: TRBV6-5; d_call: -; cdr3_nt: TGTGCCAGCACGATCTTGGGGGGTACTGAAGCTTTCTTT; cdr3_aa: CASTILGGTEAFF
clone_size: -; j_call: TRBJ2-3; v_call: TRBV6-2/TRBV6-3; d_call: TRBD1; cdr3_nt: TGTGCCAGCAGTTACTCGTTGGGGACAGGAGTCACAGATACGCAGTATTTT; cdr3_aa: CASSYSLGTGVTDTQYF
clone_size: few; j_call: TRBJ2-2; v_call: TRBV5-1; d_call: -; cdr3_nt: TGCGCCAGCAGCTTGGAATCTTCACTCGGGGAGCTGTTTTTT; cdr3_aa: CASSLESSLGELFF
clone_size: -; j_call: TRBJ1-2; v_call: TRBV18; d_call: TRBD1; cdr3_nt: TGTGCCAGCTCACTCGGACAGGACGGTTATGGCTACACCTTC; cdr3_aa: CASSLGQDGYGYTF
clone_size: few; j_call: TRBJ2-7; v_call: TRBV2; d_call: TRBD2; cdr3_nt: TGTGCCAGGCCATCTTCAGAGGGACTAGCGGGAGTGCCCCACGAGCAGTACTTC; cdr3_aa: CARPSSEGLAGVPHEQYF
clone_size: -; j_call: TRBJ1-4; v_call: TRBV9; d_call: TRBD1; cdr3_nt: TGTGCCAGCAGCTCACCTATAATGACAGGGGGCGTTAAGGAAAAACTGTTTTTT; cdr3_aa: CASSSPIMTGGVKEKLFF
clone_size: -; j_call: TRBJ2-1; v_call: TRBV7-3; d_call: TRBD2; cdr3_nt: TGTGCCAGCAGCTTACTCATCCGGGGGGCCTACAATGAGCAGTTCTTC; cdr3_aa: CASSLLIRGAYNEQFF
clone_size: -; j_call: TRBJ2-5; v_call: TRBV10-3; d_call: -; cdr3_nt: TGTGCCATCAGCGGCCCAACAGGGTGGGGAGAGACCCAGTACTTC; cdr3_aa: CAISGPTGWGETQYF
clone_size: -; j_call: TRBJ1-2; v_call: TRBV5-1; d_call: TRBD1; cdr3_nt: TGCGCCAGCAGCTTAGCCCCGGGACAGGATTATGGCTACACCTTC; cdr3_aa: CASSLAPGQDYGYTF
clone_size: -; j_call: TRBJ2-1; v_call: TRBV13; d_call: TRBD1; cdr3_nt: TGTGCCAGCAGCTCCGGGACAGGATACAATGAGCAGTTCTTC; cdr3_aa: CASSSGTGYNEQFF
clone_size: -; j_call: TRBJ2-7; v_call: TRBV5-1; d_call: -; cdr3_nt: TGCGCCAGCAGCTTGGGGCCAGGGAACTCCTACGAGCAGTACTTC; cdr3_aa: CASSLGPGNSYEQYF
clone_size: -; j_call: TRBJ2-2; v_call: TRBV9; d_call: TRBD2; cdr3_nt: TGTGCCAGCAGCGACCGGACTAGCGGGGGCCTGAACACCGGGGAGCTGTTTTTT; cdr3_aa: CASSDRTSGGLNTGELFF
clone_size: -; j_call: TRBJ2-5; v_call: TRBV6-4; d_call: TRBD1; cdr3_nt: TGTGCCAGCAGTGAATCCCAGGACAGGCCTAATCAAGAGACCCAGTACTTC; cdr3_aa: CASSESQDRPNQETQYF
clone_size: few; j_call: TRBJ1-5; v_call: TRBV10-2; d_call: TRBD1; cdr3_nt: TGCGCCAGCGCCGGACAGGATAGCAATCAGCCCCAGCATTTT; cdr3_aa: CASAGQDSNQPQHF
clone_size: -; j_call: TRBJ2-5; v_call: TRBV24-1; d_call: -; cdr3_nt: TGTGCCACCAGTGCCCAGGGTTTGCAGACCCAGTACTTC; cdr3_aa: CATSAQGLQTQYF
clone_size: -; j_call: TRBJ2-5; v_call: TRBV2; d_call: TRBD1; cdr3_nt: TGTGCCAGCAGTGGGGGACAGGGAGAGACCCAGTACTTC; cdr3_aa: CASSGGQGETQYF
clone_size: -; j_call: TRBJ2-5; v_call: TRBV7-2; d_call: -; cdr3_nt: TGTGCCAGCAGCTTAGTCGGAGAGACCCAGTACTTC; cdr3_aa: CASSLVGETQYF
clone_size: -; j_call: TRBJ2-6; v_call: TRBV3-1/TRBV3-2; d_call: -; cdr3_nt: TGTGCCAGCAGCCACCGTACAGGGACGGGGGCCAACGTCCTGACTTTC; cdr3_aa: CASSHRTGTGANVLTF
clone_size: -; j_call: TRBJ2-1; v_call: TRBV18; d_call: -; cdr3_nt: TGTGCCAGCTCACCACGCCGACTCGGTAATGAGCAGTTCTTC; cdr3_aa: CASSPRRLGNEQFF
clone_size: -; j_call: TRBJ2-4; v_call: TRBV28; d_call: TRBD1; cdr3_nt: TGTGCCAGCAGTTTACAGGGGGCCCTAAACATTCAGTACTTC; cdr3_aa: CASSLQGALNIQYF
clone_size: -; j_call: TRBJ1-2; v_call: TRBV24-1; d_call: -; cdr3_nt: TGTGCCACCAGTGATGTAATTTATGGCTACACCTTC; cdr3_aa: CATSDVIYGYTF
clone_size: -; j_call: TRBJ2-7; v_call: TRBV7-2; d_call: -; cdr3_nt: TGTGCCAGCAGCTTAGTCGGACTCCCCTACGAGCAGTACTTC; cdr3_aa: CASSLVGLPYEQYF
clone_size: once; j_call: TRBJ1-1; v_call: TRBV19; d_call: TRBD1; cdr3_nt: TGTGCCAGTAGAAAACAGGGGGCAACTAACACTGAAGCTTTCTTT; cdr3_aa: CASRKQGATNTEAFF
clone_size: -; j_call: TRBJ1-1; v_call: TRBV7-3; d_call: -; cdr3_nt: TGTGCCAGCAGCTTAAGTGGGAGGTTTACCACTGAAGCTTTCTTT; cdr3_aa: CASSLSGRFTTEAFF